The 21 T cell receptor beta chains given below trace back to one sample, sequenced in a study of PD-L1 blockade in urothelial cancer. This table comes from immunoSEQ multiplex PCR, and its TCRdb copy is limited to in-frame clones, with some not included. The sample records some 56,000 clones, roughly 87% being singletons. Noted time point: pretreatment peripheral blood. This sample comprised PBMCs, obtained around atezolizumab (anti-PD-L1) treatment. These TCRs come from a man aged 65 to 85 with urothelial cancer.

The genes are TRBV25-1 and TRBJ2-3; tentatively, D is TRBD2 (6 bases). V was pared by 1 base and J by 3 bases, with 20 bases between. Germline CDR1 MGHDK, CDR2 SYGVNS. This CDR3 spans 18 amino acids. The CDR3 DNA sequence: TGTGCCAGCAGTGAATCCGGGTCACCCCGGACTACTACAGATACGCAGTATTTT. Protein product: CASSESGSPRTTTDTQYF. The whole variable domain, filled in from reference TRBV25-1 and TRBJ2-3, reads EADIYQTPRYLVIGTGKKITLECSQTMGHDKMYWYQQDPGMELHLIHYSYGVNSTEKGDLSSESTVSRIRTEHFPLTLESARPSHTSQYLCASSESGSPRTTTDTQYFGPGTRLTVL.

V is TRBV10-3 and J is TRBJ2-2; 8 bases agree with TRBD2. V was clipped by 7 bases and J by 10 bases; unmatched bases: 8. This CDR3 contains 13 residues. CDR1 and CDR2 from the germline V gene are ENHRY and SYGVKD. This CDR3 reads CAIKGLDAEELFF. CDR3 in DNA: TGTGCCATCAAGGGACTAGACGCGGAGGAGCTGTTTTTT.

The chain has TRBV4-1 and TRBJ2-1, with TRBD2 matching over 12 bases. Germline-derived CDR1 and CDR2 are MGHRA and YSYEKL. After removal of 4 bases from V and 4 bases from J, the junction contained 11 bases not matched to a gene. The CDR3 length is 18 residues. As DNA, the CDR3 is TGCGCCAGCAGCCCCTCGACTAGCGGGAGTTTTTATTACAATGAGCAGTTCTTC. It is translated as CASSPSTSGSFYYNEQFF.

The CDR3, as DNA: TGTGCCAGCAGAGGGGGGCTAGCGGGAGGGCCGGTAAGAGGCACCGGGGAGCTGTTTTTT. It yields the protein CASRGGLAGGPVRGTGELFF. The chain carries TRBV27 and TRBJ2-2, with 12 nucleotides matching TRBD2. J lost 4 bases, V lost 6 bases, and 18 bases had no gene match. This CDR3 contains 20 residues. The germline V gene encodes CDR1 MNHEY and CDR2 SMNVEV (reference sequence).

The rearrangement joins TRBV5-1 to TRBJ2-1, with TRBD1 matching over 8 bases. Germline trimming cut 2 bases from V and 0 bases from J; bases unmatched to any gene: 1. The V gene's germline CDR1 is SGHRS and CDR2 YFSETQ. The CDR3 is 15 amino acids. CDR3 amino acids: CASSLQGGSYNEQFF. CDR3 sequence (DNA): TGCGCCAGCAGCTTACAGGGGGGCTCCTACAATGAGCAGTTCTTC.

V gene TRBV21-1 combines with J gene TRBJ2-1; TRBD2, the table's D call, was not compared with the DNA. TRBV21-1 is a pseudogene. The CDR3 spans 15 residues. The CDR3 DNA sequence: TGTGCCAGCACCCCGGAGGGACTAGCGAGGAATGAGCAGTTCTTC. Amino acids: CASTPEGLARNEQFF.

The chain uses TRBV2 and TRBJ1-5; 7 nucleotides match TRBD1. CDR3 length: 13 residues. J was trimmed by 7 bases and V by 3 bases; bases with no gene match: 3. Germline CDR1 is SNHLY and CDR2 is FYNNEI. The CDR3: CASSEGQRQPQHF. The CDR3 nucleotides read TGTGCCAGCAGTGAGGGACAGAGGCAGCCCCAGCATTTT.

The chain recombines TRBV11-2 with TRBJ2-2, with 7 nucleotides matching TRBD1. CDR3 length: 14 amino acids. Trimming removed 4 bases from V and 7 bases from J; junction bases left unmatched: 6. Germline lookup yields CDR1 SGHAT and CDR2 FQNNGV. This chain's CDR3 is CASSSDRVGGELFF. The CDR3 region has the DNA TGTGCCAGCAGCTCTGACAGGGTTGGCGGGGAGCTGTTTTTT.

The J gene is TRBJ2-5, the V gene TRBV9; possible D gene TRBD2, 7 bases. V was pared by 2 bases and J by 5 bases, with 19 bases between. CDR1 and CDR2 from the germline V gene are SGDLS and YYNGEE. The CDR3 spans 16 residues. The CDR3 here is CASSVRGAQGRETQYF. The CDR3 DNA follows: TGTGCCAGCAGCGTCCGGGGGGCGCAGGGACGGGAGACCCAGTACTTC.

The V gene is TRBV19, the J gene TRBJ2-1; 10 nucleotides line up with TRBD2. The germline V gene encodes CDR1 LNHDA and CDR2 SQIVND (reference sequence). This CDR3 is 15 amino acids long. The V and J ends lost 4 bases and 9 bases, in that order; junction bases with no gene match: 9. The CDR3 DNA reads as TGTGCCAGTAGTAATGGGCTAGCGGGAGTGGGTGAGCAGTTCTTC. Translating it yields CASSNGLAGVGEQFF.

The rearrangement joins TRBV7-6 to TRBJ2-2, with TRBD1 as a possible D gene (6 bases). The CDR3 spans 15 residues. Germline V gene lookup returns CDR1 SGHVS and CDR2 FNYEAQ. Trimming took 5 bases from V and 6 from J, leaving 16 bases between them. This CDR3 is CASSRNREVSGELFF. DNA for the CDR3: TGTGCCAGCAGCCGGAACAGGGAAGTCTCCGGGGAGCTGTTTTTT.

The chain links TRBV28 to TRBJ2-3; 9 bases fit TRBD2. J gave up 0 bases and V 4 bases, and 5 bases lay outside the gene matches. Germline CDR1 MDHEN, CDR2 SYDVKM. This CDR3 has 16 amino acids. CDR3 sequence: CASSSLSGGSTDTQYF. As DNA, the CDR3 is TGTGCCAGCAGTTCCCTAAGCGGGGGGAGCACAGATACGCAGTATTTT.

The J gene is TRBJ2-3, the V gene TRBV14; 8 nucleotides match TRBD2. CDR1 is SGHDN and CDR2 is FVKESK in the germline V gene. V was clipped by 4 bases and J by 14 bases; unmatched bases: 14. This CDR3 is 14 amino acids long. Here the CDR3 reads CASSRLTAGGYAYF. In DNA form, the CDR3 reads TGTGCCAGCAGCCGACTAACCGCGGGGGGATACGCGTATTTT.

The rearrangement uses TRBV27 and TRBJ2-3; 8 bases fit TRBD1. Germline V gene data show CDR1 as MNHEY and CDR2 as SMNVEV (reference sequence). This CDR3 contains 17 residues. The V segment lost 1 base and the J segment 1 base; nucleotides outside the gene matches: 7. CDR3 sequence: CASSLLFPGQGTDTQYF. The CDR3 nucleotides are TGTGCCAGCAGTTTATTGTTCCCGGGACAGGGCACAGATACGCAGTATTTT.

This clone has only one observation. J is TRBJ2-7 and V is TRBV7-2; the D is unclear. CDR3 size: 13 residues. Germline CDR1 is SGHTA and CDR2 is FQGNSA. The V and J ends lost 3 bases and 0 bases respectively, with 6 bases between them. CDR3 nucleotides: TGTGCCAGCAGCTTCCTCGTCTCCTACGAGCAGTACTTC. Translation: CASSFLVSYEQYF.

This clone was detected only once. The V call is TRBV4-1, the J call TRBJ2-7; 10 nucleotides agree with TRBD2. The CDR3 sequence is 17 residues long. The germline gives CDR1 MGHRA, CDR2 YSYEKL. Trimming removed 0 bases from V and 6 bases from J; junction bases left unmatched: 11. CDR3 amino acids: CASSQEGLAGAVSEQYF. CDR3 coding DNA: TGCGCCAGCAGCCAAGAGGGGCTAGCGGGAGCGGTCTCCGAGCAGTACTTC.

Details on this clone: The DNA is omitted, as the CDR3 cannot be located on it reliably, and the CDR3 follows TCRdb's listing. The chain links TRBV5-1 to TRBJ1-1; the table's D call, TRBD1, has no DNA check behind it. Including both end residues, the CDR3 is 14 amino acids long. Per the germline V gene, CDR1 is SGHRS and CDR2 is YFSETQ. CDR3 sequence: CASSWVVATGTVFF.

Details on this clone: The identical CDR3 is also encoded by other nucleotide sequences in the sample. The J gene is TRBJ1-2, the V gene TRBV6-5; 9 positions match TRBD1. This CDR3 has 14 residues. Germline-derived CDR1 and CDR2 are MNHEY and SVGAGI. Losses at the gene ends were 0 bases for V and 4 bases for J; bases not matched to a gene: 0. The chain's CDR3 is CASSYSTGGYGYTF. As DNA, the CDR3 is TGTGCCAGCAGTTACTCGACAGGGGGCTATGGCTACACCTTC.

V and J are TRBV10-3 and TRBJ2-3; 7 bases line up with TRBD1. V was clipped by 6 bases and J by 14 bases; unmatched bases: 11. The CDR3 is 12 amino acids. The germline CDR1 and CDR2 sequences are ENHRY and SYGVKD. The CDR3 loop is CAISTGDGYAYF. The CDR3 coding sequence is TGTGCCATCAGCACAGGGGACGGGTACGCGTATTTT.

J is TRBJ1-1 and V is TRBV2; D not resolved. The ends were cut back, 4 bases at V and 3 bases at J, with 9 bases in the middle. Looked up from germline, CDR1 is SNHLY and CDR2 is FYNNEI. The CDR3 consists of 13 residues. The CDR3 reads CASSVGGYTEAFF. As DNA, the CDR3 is TGTGCCAGCAGTGTGGGAGGGTACACTGAAGCTTTCTTT.

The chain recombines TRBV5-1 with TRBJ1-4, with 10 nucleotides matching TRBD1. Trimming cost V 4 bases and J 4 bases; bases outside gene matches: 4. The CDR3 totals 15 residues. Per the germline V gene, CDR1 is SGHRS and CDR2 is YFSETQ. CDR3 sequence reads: CASSKGTGDNEKLFF. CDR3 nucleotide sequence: TGCGCCAGCAGCAAGGGGACAGGGGATAATGAAAAACTGTTTTTT.